Listed here is a single T cell receptor beta chain. Antigen specificity is unknown. This sample is drawn from a study of regulatory T cells in long-lasting Graves disease. Study conclusions and caveats: Compared with new cases, persistent Graves' patients showed reduced TCR diversity.

V gave up 10 bases and J gave up 0 bases, with 13 bases separating them. Germline V gives CDR1 SNHLY, CDR2 FYNNEI. The CDR3 spans 15 residues. As to time point: persistent/refractory GD, antithyroid drugs over 5 years with positive TRAb. PBMC-derived RNA was used for the TCR library. Arm-PCR with iRepertoire HTBI primers amplified the CDR3 regions for these TCR beta libraries. TCRdb reanalysed the multiplex PCR reads using MiXCR and keeps one entry per CDR3 protein. The table lists around 430,000 distinct CDR3 sequences, 20% to 25% of them singletons. This chain uses TRBV2 with TRBJ2-6; D remains ambiguous. The sequencing here drew on peripheral blood mononuclear cells (PBMCs), taken when the disease was refractory, from a patient treated with antithyroid drugs. This TCR derives from a female donor with Graves disease. CDR3 protein: CATTIDLSGANVLTF. The CDR3 bases are TGTGCCACCACTATCGACCTCTCTGGGGCCAACGTCCTGACTTTC.